This passage covers 8 T cell receptor beta chains from one sample sequenced in a study of early T cells in non-severe SARS-CoV-2 infection. TCRdb called the 5' RACE reads again in MiXCR, with one record for every CDR3 protein. The table shows roughly 26,000 distinct CDR3 sequences, with approximately 5% occurring only once. Sequencing used whole blood. These receptors came from an adult who was a healthcare worker with PCR-confirmed SARS-CoV-2 infection or an uninfected control (not recorded which).

V usage is TRBV6-5 and J usage is TRBJ2-7; tentative D call: TRBD2 (7 bases). Germline V gene data show CDR1 as MNHEY and CDR2 as SVGAGI. The CDR3 has 15 amino acids. Trimming cost V 1 base and J 2 bases, with 12 bases left between them. The CDR3 here is CASSYWRGPPYEQYF. For the CDR3, the DNA is TGTGCCAGCAGTTACTGGCGGGGGCCACCCTACGAGCAGTACTTC.

The sample holds many counts of this clonotype. The chain combines TRBV7-9 with TRBJ2-7; 10 bases line up with TRBD1. The CDR3 spans 15 residues. Per germline, CDR1 SEHNR and CDR2 FQNEAQ (reference sequence). The J segment lost 3 bases and the V segment lost 5 bases, leaving 7 bases of the junction unmatched. This chain's CDR3 is CASSGRDRGDYEQYF. The CDR3 DNA reads TGTGCCAGCAGCGGCCGGGACAGGGGTGACTACGAGCAGTACTTC.

This clonotype was seen at least ten times. The chain is built from TRBV6-6 and TRBJ1-2; D not resolved. The CDR3 is made up of 14 amino acids. V lost 2 bases, J lost 5 bases, and 12 bases lay in between. Looked up from germline, CDR1 is MNHNY and CDR2 is SVGAGI (reference sequence). The CDR3 loop reads CASSYRQTLYGYTF. The DNA for the CDR3 is TGTGCCAGCAGTTACCGCCAGACCTTATATGGCTACACCTTC.

This clonotype has ten or more counts. This rearrangement joins TRBV4-1 to TRBJ1-3; D not resolved. The V end lost 1 base, the J end lost 2 bases, and 9 bases lay between the germline ends. Germline V gene data show CDR1 as MGHRA and CDR2 as YSYEKL. The CDR3 sequence is 15 residues long. CDR3 residues: CASSQAGRAGNTIYF. CDR3 nucleotides: TGCGCCAGCAGCCAAGCGGGGAGAGCTGGAAACACCATATATTTT.

This clonotype was found many times. V and J are TRBV12-3 or TRBV12-4 and TRBJ2-7, with D unresolved. V lost 2 bases and J lost 3, with 14 bases in between. This CDR3 spans 15 amino acids. The CDR3 region has the DNA TGTGCCAGCAGTTTAAAGGCAGGAGCAAACTACGAGCAGTACTTC. Its protein product is CASSLKAGANYEQYF.

This clonotype was recorded at least ten times. J is TRBJ2-5 and V is TRBV27; D remains unclear. V dropped 0 bases and J dropped 5 bases, with 13 bases sitting between them. The CDR3 has 15 residues. Germline V gives CDR1 MNHEY, CDR2 SMNVEV (reference sequence). The CDR3 sequence is CASSLSWDVGETQYF. The DNA for the CDR3 is TGTGCCAGCAGTTTATCTTGGGATGTAGGGGAGACCCAGTACTTC.

The sample holds many counts of this clonotype. V gene TRBV9 combines with J gene TRBJ2-7; 10 nucleotides agree with TRBD1. The trim removed 4 bases at V and 1 base at J, leaving 5 bases unmatched. The CDR3 has 15 residues. CDR1 is SGDLS and CDR2 is YYNGEE in the germline V gene. The CDR3 loop reads CASSTGQGVSYEQYF. For the CDR3, the DNA is TGTGCCAGCAGCACCGGACAGGGGGTTTCCTACGAGCAGTACTTC. Based on the CDR3 plus reference TRBV9 and TRBJ2-7, the full variable domain is DSGVTQTPKHLITATGQRVTLRCSPRSGDLSVYWYQQSLDQGLQFLIQYYNGEERAKGNILERFSAQQFPDLHSELNLSSLELGDSALYFCASSTGQGVSYEQYFGPGTRLTVT.

This clonotype was counted ten times or more. The genes are TRBV6-5 and TRBJ1-6; D might be TRBD1 (5 bases). Germline loops: CDR1 MNHEY, CDR2 SVGAGI. The V end lost 5 bases, the J end lost 0 bases, and 17 bases lay between the germline ends. The CDR3 contains 18 residues. The CDR3 reads CASSSKRGSSSYNSPLHF. As DNA, the CDR3 is TGTGCCAGCAGTAGCAAACGGGGGTCGAGCTCCTATAATTCACCCCTCCACTTT.